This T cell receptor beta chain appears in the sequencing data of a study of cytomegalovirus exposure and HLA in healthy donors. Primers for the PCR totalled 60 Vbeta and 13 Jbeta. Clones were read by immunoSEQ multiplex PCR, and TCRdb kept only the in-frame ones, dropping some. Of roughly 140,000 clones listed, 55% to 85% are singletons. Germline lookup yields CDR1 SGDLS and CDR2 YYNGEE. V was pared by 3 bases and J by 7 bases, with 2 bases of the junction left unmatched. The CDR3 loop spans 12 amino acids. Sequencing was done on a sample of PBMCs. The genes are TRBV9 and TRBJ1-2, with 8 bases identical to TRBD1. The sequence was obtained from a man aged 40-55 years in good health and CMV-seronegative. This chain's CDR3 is CASSGTGGGYTF. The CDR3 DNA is TGTGCCAGCAGCGGCACAGGGGGTGGCTACACCTTC.